These 15 T cell receptor beta chains were sequenced from one sample in a study of T-cell memory formation after mild COVID-19. TCRdb processed the 5' RACE reads anew with MiXCR; each CDR3 protein has one entry. The sample consists of hundreds of thousands of distinct CDR3 sequences, 20% of them appearing once. Sequencing used PBMCs or a T cell subset sorted from them (not recorded which). All receptors derive from an adult woman who had mild COVID-19 (a few samples of this study predate the infection). Cell type and time point are not known.

This chain uses TRBV10-3 with TRBJ2-7; the D gene is possibly TRBD2 (5 bases). The CDR3 is made up of 12 amino acids. Trimming cost V 8 bases and J 7 bases, with 15 bases left between them. The germline gives CDR1 ENHRY, CDR2 SYGVKD. The CDR3 spells CAISGTGNEQYF. In nucleotides, the CDR3 is TGTGCCATCTCGGGAACGGGGAATGAGCAGTACTTC.

This clonotype turned up a few times. J is TRBJ2-7 and V is TRBV30, with 7 nucleotides matching TRBD2. Trimming cost V 1 base and J 4 bases; bases outside gene matches: 7. The CDR3 has 14 residues. Per germline, CDR1 GTSNPN and CDR2 SVGIG (reference sequence). CDR3 region: CAWSDHRGVYEQYF. Written as DNA, the CDR3 is TGTGCCTGGAGTGACCACCGGGGGGTTTACGAGCAGTACTTC.

The genes are TRBV7-2 and TRBJ1-6; no reliable D call. CDR1 is SGHTA, CDR2 FQGNSA, per germline. Trimming stripped 4 bases from V and 0 bases from J, with 22 bases between. The CDR3 covers 20 residues. This chain's CDR3 is CASSSPSLVVVGSYNSPLHF. As DNA, the CDR3 is TGTGCCAGCAGCTCCCCGAGCCTCGTTGTTGTAGGCTCCTATAATTCACCCCTCCACTTT.

The chain recombines TRBV29-1 with TRBJ2-2, with TRBD2 matching over 8 bases. CDR1 SQVTM and CDR2 ANQGSEA come from the germline V gene. The CDR3 runs 15 residues. With 0 bases clipped from V and 7 bases from J, the junction kept 7 bases outside the gene matches. The CDR3 loop is CSVEDRGSGGGELFF. The DNA for the CDR3 is TGCAGCGTTGAAGACCGGGGCAGCGGGGGCGGGGAGCTGTTTTTT.

The chain carries TRBV24-1 and TRBJ2-1; TRBD2 is a possible D gene (5 bases). The germline V and J ends were trimmed by 5 bases and 7 bases, with 14 bases remaining between them. Germline assignment: CDR1 KGHDR and CDR2 SFDVKD. The CDR3 is 14 amino acids. The CDR3 region has the DNA TGTGCCACCAGTGGAGTTACCGGGGAGAATGAGCAGTTCTTC. This encodes CATSGVTGENEQFF.

The chain carries TRBV3-1 and TRBJ2-1, with D maybe TRBD1 (6 bases). The V gene lost 0 bases and the J gene lost 8 bases, with 14 bases spanning the gap. The CDR3 length is 15 residues. Per germline, CDR1 LGHDT and CDR2 YNNKEL (reference sequence). CDR3 nucleotides: TGTGCCAGCAGCCAAGATAACGATCACAGGGATGAGCAGTTCTTC. This encodes CASSQDNDHRDEQFF.

V usage is TRBV7-3 and J usage is TRBJ2-7; TRBD2 aligns across 10 bases. This CDR3 contains 16 residues. The trim removed 2 bases at V and 6 bases at J, leaving 10 bases unmatched. In germline, CDR1 is SGHTA, CDR2 FQGTGA. CDR3 in DNA: TGTGCCAGCAGCTTAGACCGAGCGGGAGGGCCGGGCGAGCAGTACTTC. As protein: CASSLDRAGGPGEQYF.

This clonotype was counted only a few times. The chain recombines TRBV7-8 with TRBJ2-2, with 7 positions matching TRBD2. J was trimmed by 7 bases and V by 6 bases; bases with no gene match: 8. The CDR3 has 14 amino acids. Germline V gene data show CDR1 as SGHVS and CDR2 as FQNEAQ. The CDR3 is CASRLLGRGGELFF. CDR3 DNA sequence: TGTGCCAGCAGGCTCCTGGGGAGGGGCGGGGAGCTGTTTTTT.

This clonotype turned up a few times. The genes are TRBV20-1 and TRBJ1-2; 9 bases match TRBD1. Germline V lookup: CDR1 DFQATT, CDR2 SNEGSKA (reference sequence). The V segment lost 0 bases and the J segment 8 bases; nucleotides outside the gene matches: 10. The CDR3 contains 15 residues. CDR3: CSARDLPGTGRGYTF. CDR3 nucleotides: TGCAGTGCTAGAGATCTCCCCGGGACAGGGAGAGGCTACACCTTC.

The gene calls are TRBV5-5 and TRBJ1-5, with 8 positions matching TRBD1. Germline CDR1 SGHKS, CDR2 YYEKEE (reference sequence). The CDR3 extends over 15 amino acids. Trimming removed 1 base from V and 6 bases from J; junction bases left unmatched: 6. CDR3 sequence (DNA): TGTGCCAGCAGCTTGTCAGGGGGCGTCGGTCAGCCCCAGCATTTT. It translates to CASSLSGGVGQPQHF.

This clonotype occurred a few times. V and J are TRBV6-6 and TRBJ2-7; D is possibly TRBD2 (6 bases). The CDR3 totals 15 residues. V gave up 5 bases and J gave up 1 base, with 15 bases separating them. The germline CDR1 and CDR2 sequences are MNHNY and SVGAGI (reference sequence). The CDR3 DNA reads as TGTGCCAGCAGTATGGAGGGGCCCCTTTCCTACGAGCAGTACTTC. Protein sequence: CASSMEGPLSYEQYF.

The chain carries TRBV7-2 and TRBJ2-1; D not certain. V was trimmed by 10 bases and J by 7 bases, leaving 20 bases between them. CDR1 is SGHTA and CDR2 is FQGNSA in the germline V gene. CDR3 size: 14 residues. CDR3 protein: CATRQPWARNEQFF. In nucleotides, the CDR3 is TGTGCCACCAGACAACCCTGGGCGCGGAATGAGCAGTTCTTC.

The rearrangement links TRBV4-2 to TRBJ2-7; D gene uncertain. The V gene lost 0 bases and the J gene lost 4 bases, with 7 bases spanning the gap. Germline assignment: CDR1 LGHNA and CDR2 YNFKEQ. CDR3 length: 13 amino acids. The CDR3 region is CASSQESTYEQYF. The CDR3 region has the DNA TGTGCCAGCAGCCAAGAATCTACTTACGAGCAGTACTTC.

The chain joins TRBV12-3 or TRBV12-4 to TRBJ1-2; TRBD1 matches 8 bases. V shed 6 bases and J 4 bases; nucleotides not matched to a gene: 10. CDR3 length: 15 residues. This CDR3 is CASSPIQGGLYGYTF. As DNA, the CDR3 is TGTGCCAGCAGCCCGATACAGGGGGGCCTCTATGGCTACACCTTC.

This clonotype was recorded at least ten times. The chain joins TRBV5-1 to TRBJ2-3; either TRBD1 or TRBD2 may fit D (6 bases each). CDR3 size: 16 residues. The V end was cut by 3 bases, the J end by 6 bases, with 20 bases between. In germline, CDR1 is SGHRS, CDR2 YFSETQ. The chain's CDR3 is CASSSGIGGNQDTQYF. Written as DNA, the CDR3 is TGCGCCAGCAGCTCGGGGATAGGGGGGAATCAGGATACGCAGTATTTT. Looking up the rest from reference TRBV5-1 and TRBJ2-3 gives the full variable domain: KAGVTQTPRYLIKTRGQQVTLSCSPISGHRSVSWYQQTPGQGLQFLFEYFSETQRNKGNFPGRFSGRQFSNSRSEMNVSTLELGDSALYLCASSSGIGGNQDTQYFGPGTRLTVL.